The following is a T cell receptor beta chain sequence with its context. As yet, its antigen is unknown. The data are from a study of monozygotic twins with inflammatory bowel disease. Study findings and constraints: TCRbeta inverse Simpson diversity was decreased in IBD patients versus healthy co-twins. For repertoire similarity, concordant twins did not differ from discordant twins, possibly because power was limited. Neither one strong signal nor one clonotype associated with IBD was supported.

The CDR3 has 18 amino acids. Germline values: CDR1 ENHRY, CDR2 SYGVKD. Template switching introduced UMIs that contain a 6-nucleotide sample barcode. TCRdb reprocessed the 5' RACE reads, with one entry per CDR3 protein and no DNA. With around 410,000 distinct CDR3 sequences in the sample, the ten largest clones hold roughly 2.5%. The sample consisted of blood. The receptor was isolated from a human donor with ulcerative colitis or Crohn's disease, or a healthy co-twin of an affected twin (not recorded which). This chain uses TRBV10-3 with TRBJ2-2. This chain's CDR3 is CAISEQKHNDWNTGELFF.